This TCR beta chain was observed in a study of HIV-infected children after antiretroviral therapy interruption. Study overall: Samples from the continuous-treatment group were taken at weeks 0, 48 and 150.

A 3' RACE protocol on RNA, with unique molecular identifiers, produced the TCR library. One entry per CDR3 protein results from TCRdb running MiXCR on the 3' RACE reads. Of about 89,000 distinct CDR3 sequences listed, about 6.3% are singletons. The CDR3 loop spans 17 amino acids. Germline CDR1 is SEHNR and CDR2 is FQNEAQ (reference sequence). V gave up 4 bases and J gave up 1 base, with 19 bases separating them. At least ten counts were recorded for this clonotype. As for treatment: PENTA 11 planned treatment interruption arm or continuous ART arm. At least 5 million viable PBMCs were required per cryopreserved sample.

This chain connects TRBV7-9 to TRBJ1-2; D is ambiguous. The specimen comprised CD45RA+ CD4+ T cells from PBMCs, pooled from several time points, sampled from a donor given antiretroviral therapy, either interrupted or continuous. Regarding subset: naive CD4+ CD45RA+ CD45RO- T cells. This receptor was obtained from a pool of human donors with HIV. CDR3 residues: CASSSQLGSGVNYGYTF. The CDR3 DNA sequence: TGTGCCAGCAGCTCACAGCTCGGGTCAGGAGTTAACTATGGCTACACCTTC. The entire variable domain, with the rest obtained from reference TRBV7-9 and TRBJ1-2, is as follows: DTGVSQNPRHKITKRGQNVTFRCDPISEHNRLYWYRQTLGQGPEFLTYFQNEAQLEKSRLLSDRFSAERPKGSFSTLEIQRTEQGDSAMYLCASSSQLGSGVNYGYTFGSGTRLTVV.